Shown below are 6 T cell receptor beta chains from a single sample sequenced in a study of regulatory T cells in long-lasting Graves disease. As for time point: persistent/refractory GD, antithyroid drugs over 5 years with positive TRAb. The TCR library was made from RNA that had been extracted from PBMCs in TRIzol. Investigators prepared the TCR beta libraries by applying iRepertoire HTBI primers and Arm-PCR of CDR3 regions. TCRdb re-analysed the multiplex PCR reads in MiXCR, keeping a single row per CDR3 protein. Altogether some 420,000 distinct CDR3 sequences are present, 20% to 25% being singletons, with the ten largest covering 10% to 15%. Material: peripheral blood mononuclear cells (PBMCs), obtained when the disease was refractory, from a patient treated with antithyroid drugs. The receptors come from a female donor with Graves disease.

This clonotype has just a few counts. The chain carries TRBV6-5 and TRBJ2-1, with TRBD2 matching over 10 bases. The CDR3 is 17 residues long. V trimming: 0 bases; J trimming: 4 bases; junction bases outside the gene matches: 6. Germline CDR1 reads MNHEY; CDR2 reads SVGAGI. Written as DNA, the CDR3 is TGTGCCAGCAGTTACTCGGACCCAGCGGGAGGGTACAATGAGCAGTTCTTC. This gives the protein CASSYSDPAGGYNEQFF.

The chain has TRBV18 and TRBJ1-4; D might be TRBD1 (5 bases). The CDR3 contains 15 residues. Germline CDR1 is KGHSH and CDR2 is LQKENI. V was cut by 3 bases and J by 7 bases, with 15 bases left in between. CDR3 in amino acids: CASSPYEGVGEKLFF. In DNA, the CDR3 is TGTGCCAGCTCACCCTATGAAGGGGTAGGTGAAAAACTGTTTTTT.

V usage is TRBV7-2 and J usage is TRBJ2-1; tentatively, D is TRBD2 (5 bases). Germline lookup yields CDR1 SGHTA and CDR2 FQGNSA. CDR3 length: 13 amino acids. V was shortened by 8 bases and J by 7 bases, with 15 bases between the two germline ends. The CDR3 DNA sequence: TGTGCCAGCCGGAGCGGTGAAAGTAATGAGCAGTTCTTC. It yields the protein CASRSGESNEQFF. The full variable domain, rest sourced from reference TRBV7-2 and TRBJ2-1, is GAGVSQSPSNKVTEKGKDVELRCDPISGHTALYWYRQSLGQGLEFLIYFQGNSAPDKSGLPSDRFSAERTGGSVSTLTIQRTQQEDSAVYLCASRSGESNEQFFGPGTRLTVL.

V usage is TRBV11-2 and J usage is TRBJ2-2; 8 bases are a match to TRBD2. The J segment lost 1 base and the V segment lost 7 bases, leaving 2 bases of the junction unmatched. In germline, CDR1 is SGHAT, CDR2 FQNNGV. This CDR3 is 14 amino acids long. The CDR3 DNA follows: TGTGCCAGCACAGCGGGAGTGAACACCGGGGAGCTGTTTTTT. It specifies CASTAGVNTGELFF.

This rearrangement joins TRBV10-3 to TRBJ2-3; unclear D gene. Trimming removed 5 bases from V and 1 base from J, with 7 bases in between. CDR3 length: 13 residues. Germline V gives CDR1 ENHRY, CDR2 SYGVKD. CDR3 nucleotides: TGTGCCATCAGTCCGATGGGCACAGATACGCAGTATTTT. Amino acid sequence: CAISPMGTDTQYF.

Many counts were recorded for this clonotype. V is TRBV7-2 and J is TRBJ2-5; 11 bases line up with TRBD2. V lost 5 bases, J lost 3 bases, and 2 bases stayed unmatched. The CDR3 runs 14 residues. Germline CDR1 reads SGHTA; CDR2 reads FQGNSA. As DNA, the CDR3 is TGTGCCAGCAGCGCTAGCGGGGGGAAAGAGACCCAGTACTTC. Its protein is CASSASGGKETQYF. Full variable domain (rest looked up from reference TRBV7-2 and TRBJ2-5): GAGVSQSPSNKVTEKGKDVELRCDPISGHTALYWYRQSLGQGLEFLIYFQGNSAPDKSGLPSDRFSAERTGGSVSTLTIQRTQQEDSAVYLCASSASGGKETQYFGPGTRLLVL.